These T cell receptor beta chains were read from a single sample in a study of T cell changes during pregnancy in multiple sclerosis. The repertoire was sequenced with immunoSEQ multiplex PCR; TCRdb's copy has only in-frame clones and lacks some. This sample carries 32,000 or so clones, roughly nine tenths of them seen once, and the ten largest clones take about 4.9%. Sequencing was performed on CD8+ T cells from peripheral blood mononuclear cells, taken in the first trimester of pregnancy. These receptors were taken from a female donor with multiple sclerosis, enrolled in a pregnancy study. CDR3s include the opening cysteine and the closing phenylalanine or tryptophan. Each record gives: D gene, V gene, clone size, J gene, CDR3 protein, CDR3 DNA. A D gene is named only where the DNA matches it firmly. Size values are once, few and many counts, or a class for expanded clones, and some rows have none.

D gene: -
V gene: TRBV9
clone size: -
J gene: TRBJ1-1
CDR3 protein: CASSPFGTSEAFF
CDR3 DNA: TGTGCCAGCAGCCCCTTCGGGACTTCTGAAGCTTTCTTT

D gene: -
V gene: TRBV28
clone size: -
J gene: TRBJ2-7
CDR3 protein: CASSSLLEQYF
CDR3 DNA: TGTGCCAGCAGTTCCCTCCTCGAGCAGTACTTC

D gene: TRBD2
V gene: TRBV28
clone size: -
J gene: TRBJ2-3
CDR3 protein: CASTPLAGAADTQYF
CDR3 DNA: TGTGCCAGCACCCCCCTAGCGGGAGCTGCAGATACGCAGTATTTT

D gene: -
V gene: TRBV27
clone size: -
J gene: TRBJ1-5
CDR3 protein: CASSLGPNQPQHF
CDR3 DNA: TGTGCCAGCAGCCTCGGTCCAAATCAGCCCCAGCATTTT

D gene: TRBD1
V gene: TRBV10-2
clone size: -
J gene: TRBJ1-2
CDR3 protein: CASRETGGDGYTF
CDR3 DNA: TGCGCCAGCAGAGAGACAGGGGGCGATGGCTACACCTTC

D gene: TRBD2
V gene: TRBV5-4
clone size: -
J gene: TRBJ2-7
CDR3 protein: CASSSSDSGRAFSYEQYF
CDR3 DNA: TGTGCCAGCAGCTCCAGTGATAGCGGGAGGGCCTTCTCCTACGAGCAGTACTTC

D gene: -
V gene: TRBV7-2
clone size: -
J gene: TRBJ2-3
CDR3 protein: CASSQLSTDTQYF
CDR3 DNA: TGTGCCAGCAGCCAGTTGAGCACAGATACGCAGTATTTT

D gene: -
V gene: TRBV7-9
clone size: once
J gene: TRBJ1-2
CDR3 protein: CASSLALAARYGYTF
CDR3 DNA: TGTGCCAGCAGCTTAGCTTTGGCGGCGAGGTATGGCTACACCTTC

D gene: TRBD1
V gene: TRBV2
clone size: -
J gene: TRBJ1-1
CDR3 protein: CAREDREDNKNTEAFF
CDR3 DNA: TGTGCCAGAGAGGACAGGGAAGATAACAAGAACACTGAAGCTTTCTTT

D gene: TRBD1
V gene: TRBV4-2
clone size: once
J gene: TRBJ1-4
CDR3 protein: CASSQAQWAGTANEKLFF
CDR3 DNA: TGTGCCAGCAGCCAAGCCCAGTGGGCCGGGACAGCGAATGAAAAACTGTTTTTT

D gene: TRBD2
V gene: TRBV4-3
clone size: -
J gene: TRBJ2-1
CDR3 protein: CASSQGLAGSYNEQFF
CDR3 DNA: TGCGCCAGCAGCCAAGGACTAGCGGGCTCCTACAATGAGCAGTTCTTC

D gene: TRBD1
V gene: TRBV9
clone size: -
J gene: TRBJ1-3
CDR3 protein: CASSLHNDRGEGNTIYF
CDR3 DNA: TGTGCCAGCAGCCTACATAATGACAGGGGAGAAGGAAACACCATATATTTT

D gene: -
V gene: TRBV7-9
clone size: once
J gene: TRBJ2-7
CDR3 protein: CASSSVLSYEQYF
CDR3 DNA: TGTGCCAGCAGCTCTGTTTTATCCTACGAGCAGTACTTC

D gene: -
V gene: TRBV6-4
clone size: few
J gene: TRBJ2-2
CDR3 protein: CASSDKGTGELFF
CDR3 DNA: TGTGCCAGCAGTGACAAGGGGACCGGGGAGCTGTTTTTT

D gene: -
V gene: TRBV7-6
clone size: -
J gene: TRBJ2-3
CDR3 protein: CASSLEATATDTQYF
CDR3 DNA: TGTGCCAGCAGCTTAGAGGCGACAGCCACAGATACGCAGTATTTT